This T cell receptor beta chain was sequenced in a study of immune heterogeneity within non-small cell lung tumors. Study as a whole: There was 1 tumor not otherwise specified, along with 10 to 11 non-squamous carcinomas and a few squamous cell carcinomas. The study, taken as a whole, reports: Individual patients' high-frequency T-cell receptor beta clonotypes were largely distinct from one another. Dominant CDR3 beta clonotypes repeated across a patient's tumor loci, while different loci held unique high-frequency clones.

The authors used about 600 ng of bulk tumor genomic DNA per sample as template. Surgery yielded several widely spaced biopsies per primary tumor. Enrolled patients presented with newly diagnosed, previously untreated non-small cell lung cancer and underwent curative surgery. With respect to this clonotype: Antigen unknown. This may be a read error: a much more frequent sequence differs by one nucleotide. In this CDR3 the conserved last residue, phenylalanine or tryptophan, is missing, so a read error is likely.

Amplifying TCR beta CDR3 involved multiplex PCR carried out with 32 V and 13 J primers. TCRdb re-called the multiplex PCR reads through MiXCR, storing one row per CDR3 protein. The sample holds fewer than 25,000 distinct CDR3 sequences; 28% are singletons and the top ten take under 4.5%. This TCR derives from a man aged 40-50 years with non-small cell lung cancer. Sample: lung tumor tissue.

For the CDR3, the DNA is TGTGCCAGCAGTGGCGGACAGGGTAACAATGAGCAGTTCTTA. Translated: CASSGGQGNNEQFL. J is TRBJ2-1 and V is TRBV6-2 or TRBV6-3; 8 positions agree with TRBD1. Germline lookup yields CDR1 MNHEY and CDR2 SVGEGT. The CDR3 loop spans 14 amino acids. With V trimmed by 5 bases and J by 5 bases, 5 bases remained unmatched.